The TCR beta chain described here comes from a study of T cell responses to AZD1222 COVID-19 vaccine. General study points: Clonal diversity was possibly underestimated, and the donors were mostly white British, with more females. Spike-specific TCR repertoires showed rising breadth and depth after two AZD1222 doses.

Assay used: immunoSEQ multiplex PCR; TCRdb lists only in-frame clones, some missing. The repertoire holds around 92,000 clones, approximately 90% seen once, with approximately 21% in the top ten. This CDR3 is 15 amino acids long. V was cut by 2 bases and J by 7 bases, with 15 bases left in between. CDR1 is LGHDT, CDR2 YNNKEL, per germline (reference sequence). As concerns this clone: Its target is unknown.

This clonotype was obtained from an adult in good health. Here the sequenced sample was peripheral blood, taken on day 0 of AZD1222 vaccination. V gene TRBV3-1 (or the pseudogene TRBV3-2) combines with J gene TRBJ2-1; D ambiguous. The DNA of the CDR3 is TGTGCCAGCAGCCAATCGACTGTCTTGGGGAATGAGCAGTTCTTC. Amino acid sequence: CASSQSTVLGNEQFF.